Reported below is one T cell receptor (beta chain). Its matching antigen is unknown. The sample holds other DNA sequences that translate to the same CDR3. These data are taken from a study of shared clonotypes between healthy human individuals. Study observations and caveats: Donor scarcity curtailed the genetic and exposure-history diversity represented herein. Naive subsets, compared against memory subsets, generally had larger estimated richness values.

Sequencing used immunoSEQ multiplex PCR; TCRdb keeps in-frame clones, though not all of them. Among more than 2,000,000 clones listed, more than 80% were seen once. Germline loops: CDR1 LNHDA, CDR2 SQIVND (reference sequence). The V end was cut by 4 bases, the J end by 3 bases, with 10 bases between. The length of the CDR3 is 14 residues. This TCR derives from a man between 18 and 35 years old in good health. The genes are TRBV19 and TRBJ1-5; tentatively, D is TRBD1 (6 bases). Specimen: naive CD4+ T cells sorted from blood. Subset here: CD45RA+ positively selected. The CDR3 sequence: CASSNGQSNQPQHF. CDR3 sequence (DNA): TGTGCCAGTAGTAATGGACAGTCCAATCAGCCCCAGCATTTT.